The rows below give T cell receptor beta chains drawn from one sample of a study of OX40 agonist ivuxolimab in advanced cancers. Repertoires were generated with immunoSEQ multiplex PCR, while TCRdb's copy carries only in-frame clones and drops some. The table lists around 94,000 clones, 90% to 95% of them singletons, with about 0.87% in the top ten. The specimen was CD4+ or CD8+ T cells sorted from blood, collected in a trial of the OX40 agonist ivuxolimab. Receptor source: an adult with an advanced solid tumor such as melanoma, head and neck, liver or kidney cancer. The CDR3 runs from the conserved cysteine through the conserved F or W. Each record gives: D gene, clone size, J gene, V gene, CDR3 DNA, CDR3 protein. The D gene is left open where the match is weak. The size entry is marked missing in some rows and otherwise reads once, few, many or a size class.

>TRBD2|NA|TRBJ2-1|TRBV4-3
TGCGCCAGCAGCCAAGAGGGGACTAGCGCGCCCAATGAGCAGTTCTTC
CASSQEGTSAPNEQFF
>TRBD1|once|TRBJ2-2|TRBV27
TGTGCCAGCACCAGGACAGGGCGCACCGGGGAGCTGTTTTTT
CASTRTGRTGELFF
>TRBD1|NA|TRBJ1-1|TRBV28
TGTGCCAGCAGCTCTACAGGGGGCTTTTATAACACTGAAGCTTTCTTT
CASSSTGGFYNTEAFF
>NA|NA|TRBJ1-2|TRBV29-1
TGCAGCGCCCGTTTTGGGCCCTTCGATGGCTACACCTTC
CSARFGPFDGYTF
>NA|NA|TRBJ2-7|TRBV28
TGTGCCAGCAGTTCGGCTAGCGTAGCCTACGAGCAGTACTTC
CASSSASVAYEQYF
>NA|NA|TRBJ2-1|TRBV5-5
TGTGCCAGCAGACCACAGGGTAAGAAGTCGGAAGAGCAGTTCTTC
CASRPQGKKSEEQFF
>NA|NA|TRBJ2-5|TRBV5-5
TGTGCCAGCAGAACACTGGGACGTCGGACGGAGACCCAGTACTTC
CASRTLGRRTETQYF
>TRBD1|NA|TRBJ1-2|TRBV14
TGTGCCAGAACCCGACAGGGGGATGGCTACACCTTC
CARTRQGDGYTF
>NA|once|TRBJ1-4|TRBV7-9
TGTGCCAGCAATGGACGGCATAATGAAAAACTGTTTTTT
CASNGRHNEKLFF
>TRBD1|NA|TRBJ1-1|TRBV6-6
TGTGCCAGCAGTTACGCAGGGGGGACTGAAGCTTTCTTT
CASSYAGGTEAFF
>NA|once|TRBJ2-7|TRBV7-2
TGTGCCAGCAGCTTAGGGGGGGAATACGAGCAGTACTTC
CASSLGGEYEQYF
>TRBD2|NA|TRBJ2-2|TRBV5-1
TGCGCCAGCAGCACCTGGACTAGCGGGGGAACGAACACCGGGGAGCTGTTTTTT
CASSTWTSGGTNTGELFF
>NA|NA|TRBJ1-5|TRBV4-2
TGTGCCAGCAGCCAAGGGTCCAGGGGACTTCATCAGCCCCAGCATTTT
CASSQGSRGLHQPQHF
>NA|NA|TRBJ2-1|TRBV18
TGTGCCAGCTCACCGAGGGCAGGGGATTGGTTCGAGCAGTTCTTC
CASSPRAGDWFEQFF
>TRBD1|NA|TRBJ1-4|TRBV5-1
TGCGCCAGCAGCGTGAAACCAGGGGGTGGGAATGAAAAACTGTTTTTT
CASSVKPGGGNEKLFF
>NA|NA|TRBJ2-2|TRBV11-3
TGTGCCAGCAGCTTAGTGGGCAGCACGAACACCGGGGAGCTGTTTTTT
CASSLVGSTNTGELFF
>NA|NA|TRBJ2-2|TRBV7-3
TGTGCCAGCAGCTTAACACCCCAGCAAGCGAACACCGGGGAGCTGTTTTTT
CASSLTPQQANTGELFF
>NA|NA|TRBJ2-4|TRBV4-2
TGTGCCAGCAGCCCGCCCCTTGTGGCCAAAAACATTCAGTACTTC
CASSPPLVAKNIQYF
>NA|few|TRBJ1-2|TRBV29-1
TGCAGCGTTTGGAATGGACACGCTGATACCTTC
CSVWNGHADTF
>TRBD2|NA|TRBJ2-1|TRBV11-3
TGTGCCAGCAGCCGACTAGCGGGAGATTATAATGAGCAGTTCTTC
CASSRLAGDYNEQFF
>NA|NA|TRBJ2-2|TRBV5-1
TGCGCCAGCAGCTTACTGGGACTGACGAACACCGGGGAGCTGTTTTTT
CASSLLGLTNTGELFF
>NA|NA|TRBJ2-7|TRBV21-1
TGTGCCAGCAGCAAATCTTCTCAGGACTACGAGCAGTACTTC
CASSKSSQDYEQYF
>NA|few|TRBJ1-4|TRBV30
TGTGCCTGGAGCCGACGGCCCCAAGAACTGTTTTTT
CAWSRRPQELFF
>NA|many|TRBJ2-4|TRBV7-7
TGTGCTAGCAGCTTAGTACGGGGGCTGAGAGCCAAAAACATTCAGTACTTC
CASSLVRGLRAKNIQYF
>NA|NA|TRBJ2-2|TRBV6-6
TGTGCCAGCAGTTCGACCTACACCGGGGAGCTGTTTTTT
CASSSTYTGELFF
>NA|NA|TRBJ2-1|TRBV11-2
TGTGCCAGCAGCTTAGATAGGGGGAGCCACAATGAGCAGTTCTTC
CASSLDRGSHNEQFF
>NA|NA|TRBJ1-1|TRBV6-1
TGTGCCAGCAGTGGCCGCGACAGGAATTTGAACACTGAAGCTTTCTTT
CASSGRDRNLNTEAFF
>TRBD1|NA|TRBJ2-5|TRBV4-1
TGCGCCAGCAGCGACGACAGGGGAGAGACCCAGTACTTC
CASSDDRGETQYF
>TRBD2|NA|TRBJ2-7|TRBV5-1
TGCGCCAGCAGCTTGGGGGGCCGACTAGCGGGACGGGGCGAGCAGTACTTC
CASSLGGRLAGRGEQYF
>NA|NA|TRBJ2-5|TRBV28
TGTGCCAGCAGTTTAACACTACCCCTTAGGGCCCAAGAGACCCAGTACTTC
CASSLTLPLRAQETQYF
>NA|NA|TRBJ1-3|TRBV11-2
TGTGCCAGCAGCTTTAGTGCGTCCAGAAACACCATATATTTT
CASSFSASRNTIYF
>NA|NA|TRBJ1-6|TRBV19
TGTGCCAGTAGTACCTCCCGGGCCAATTCACCCCTCCACTTT
CASSTSRANSPLHF
>TRBD2|NA|TRBJ2-7|TRBV29-1
TGCAGCGTTGCCGGGAGGTCCTACGAGCAGTACTTC
CSVAGRSYEQYF
>TRBD2|NA|TRBJ2-7|TRBV5-5
TGTGCCAGCAGTGTTAGCGGGTCCTTGAGGAGCTCCTACGAGCAGTACTTC
CASSVSGSLRSSYEQYF
>NA|NA|TRBJ1-1|TRBV9
TGTGCCAGCAGCGTAGGCGACCTAAGGGACACTGAAGCTTTCTTT
CASSVGDLRDTEAFF
>NA|once|TRBJ1-6|TRBV30
TGTGCCTGGGTGGGGACATATAATTCACCCCTCCACTTT
CAWVGTYNSPLHF
>NA|NA|TRBJ2-7|TRBV5-6
TGTGCCAGCAGCTCAACAGGCTACGAGCAGTACTTC
CASSSTGYEQYF
>NA|few|TRBJ2-2|TRBV7-3
TGTGCCAGCAGCTTAAACGGCGGGTCGAACACCGGGGAGCTGTTTTTT
CASSLNGGSNTGELFF
>TRBD2|NA|TRBJ2-3|TRBV30
TGTGCCTGGAGTGATGGGGGGGGTCTCACAGATACGCAGTATTTT
CAWSDGGGLTDTQYF
>NA|NA|TRBJ2-6|TRBV5-1
TGCGCCAGCAGCTTGGAGCAGGGTCTCTCTGGGGCCAACGTCCTGACTTTC
CASSLEQGLSGANVLTF
>NA|NA|TRBJ1-5|TRBV6-6
TGTGCCAGCAGAATAGGGAATCAGCCCCAGCATTTT
CASRIGNQPQHF
>NA|NA|TRBJ1-5|TRBV30
TGTGCCTGGAATAGGCACAATAGCAATCAGCCCCAGCATTTT
CAWNRHNSNQPQHF
>NA|NA|TRBJ2-3|TRBV5-6
TGTGCCAGCAGCTTGGCCTCTGGCACAGATACGCAGTATTTT
CASSLASGTDTQYF
>TRBD2|NA|TRBJ2-7|TRBV5-4
TGTGCCAGCAGCTTAGGACTAGCGGGGGATTCCTACGAGCAGTACTTC
CASSLGLAGDSYEQYF
>NA|NA|TRBJ2-7|TRBV21-1
TGTGCCAGCAGCGCCAGACAGGGCCCACGCTCCTACGAGCAGTACTTC
CASSARQGPRSYEQYF
>TRBD2|NA|TRBJ2-2|TRBV7-9
TGTGCCAGCAGCCTGACTAGCGGGACCCTCCTTGACACCGGGGAGCTGTTTTTT
CASSLTSGTLLDTGELFF
>TRBD1|NA|TRBJ2-3|TRBV5-1
TGCGCCAGCAGCTTGGCCCCGTGGACAGGGTACACAGATACGCAGTATTTT
CASSLAPWTGYTDTQYF